These 21 T cell receptor beta chains were sequenced from one sample in a study of shared T cell receptors in the human thymus. Data came from immunoSEQ multiplex PCR; TCRdb stores just in-frame clones and leaves some out. Counted here are about 710,000 clones, about 89% occurring once; the ten biggest clones make up roughly 0.0094%. These data also featured in a second study, about human thymus T cells.

Material for sequencing was thymocytes. Receptors originate from a boy younger than two with a congenital heart defect.

CDR3 nucleotides: TGTGCCAGCAGCAAAACTAGCGGGGCTTACGAGCAGTACTTC. Its protein is CASSKTSGAYEQYF. The chain couples TRBV5-5 to TRBJ2-7; 10 bases fit TRBD2. Germline values: CDR1 SGHKS, CDR2 YYEKEE (reference sequence). V gave up 4 bases and J gave up 4 bases; unmatched junction bases: 5. CDR3 length equals 14 residues.

This clone has just one count. As DNA, the CDR3 is TGTGCCAGCAGCCAAAAGACGGGAAGTGGGGAGCTGTTTTTT. It is translated as CASSQKTGSGELFF. The gene calls are TRBV14 and TRBJ2-2, with a tentative D call TRBD2 (5 bases). V shed 2 bases and J shed 8 bases, with 12 bases lying between them. From germline, CDR1 is SGHDN and CDR2 FVKESK. The CDR3 extends over 14 amino acids.

This rearrangement joins TRBV7-8 to TRBJ1-6, with 7 nucleotides matching TRBD1. This CDR3 is 21 amino acids long. The germline V gene encodes CDR1 SGHVS and CDR2 FQNEAQ. Trimming cost V 3 bases and J 0 bases; bases outside gene matches: 17. The CDR3 spells CASSFKDSDRDLSSYNSPLHF. The CDR3 DNA reads as TGTGCCAGCAGCTTTAAGGATTCTGACAGGGACCTAAGCTCCTATAATTCACCCCTCCACTTT.

V and J are TRBV30 and TRBJ2-3, with 7 nucleotides matching TRBD2. CDR3 size: 19 residues. The germline CDR1 and CDR2 sequences are GTSNPN and SVGIG (reference sequence). Trimming at V came to 0 bases and at J to 3 bases, leaving 18 bases not matched to a gene. In DNA, the CDR3 is TGTGCCTGGAGTGTAAGCGGGGCTAGCTGGGTTGGGATAACAGATACGCAGTATTTT. It translates to CAWSVSGASWVGITDTQYF.

The rearrangement uses TRBV12-5 and TRBJ1-2; TRBD1 is a possible D gene (6 bases). V lost 0 bases to trimming and J lost 2 bases, with 16 bases between them. Germline V lookup: CDR1 LGHNT, CDR2 FRNRAP. The CDR3 covers 17 residues. CDR3 amino acids: CASGLVQRPQGNYGYTF. The CDR3 DNA reads TGTGCTAGTGGTTTGGTACAACGTCCGCAGGGGAACTATGGCTACACCTTC.

The chain combines TRBV19 with TRBJ2-1, with 9 positions matching TRBD2. This CDR3 comprises 17 residues. With V trimmed by 5 bases and J by 0 bases, 8 bases remained unmatched. Per germline, CDR1 LNHDA and CDR2 SQIVND (reference sequence). CDR3 sequence reads: CASSGGRARGSYNEQFF. The CDR3 region has the DNA TGTGCCAGTAGTGGCGGGAGGGCCAGGGGCTCCTACAATGAGCAGTTCTTC.

The chain is built from TRBV10-3 and TRBJ2-1; 12 nucleotides line up with TRBD2. The germline V gene has CDR1 ENHRY and CDR2 SYGVKD. V was pared by 6 bases and J by 4 bases, with 7 bases of the junction left unmatched. The length of the CDR3 is 16 residues. The CDR3 DNA reads TGTGCCATCAGCCGACTAGCGGGAGAACTGTACAATGAGCAGTTCTTC. Translated, it gives CAISRLAGELYNEQFF.

The V and J genes are TRBV19 and TRBJ1-2; D possibly corresponds to TRBD1 (5 bases). The CDR3 covers 15 residues. Trimming pared 0 bases from V and 3 bases from J, leaving 11 bases between. Germline CDR1 reads LNHDA; CDR2 reads SQIVND (reference sequence). CDR3: CASSIDHGGYYGYTF. The CDR3 DNA reads TGTGCCAGTAGTATAGATCACGGGGGTTACTATGGCTACACCTTC.

The chain links TRBV14 to TRBJ2-1, with D tentatively TRBD2 (6 bases). V was trimmed by 0 bases and J by 5 bases, leaving 17 bases between them. CDR3 size: 17 residues. Per the germline V gene, CDR1 is SGHDN and CDR2 is FVKESK. CDR3 in amino acids: CASSQEIWRDRDNEQFF. CDR3 sequence (DNA): TGTGCCAGCAGCCAAGAGATCTGGCGGGACCGGGACAATGAGCAGTTCTTC.

The J gene is TRBJ1-1, the V gene TRBV5-1, with D possibly matching TRBD1 (5 bases). Germline CDR1 is SGHRS and CDR2 is YFSETQ. The CDR3 covers 14 residues. V lost 0 bases, J lost 5 bases, and 11 bases lay in between. In DNA, the CDR3 is TGCGCCAGCAGCTTGGGAGGGGAGGGAACTGAAGCTTTCTTT. It specifies CASSLGGEGTEAFF.

This rearrangement joins TRBV11-2 to TRBJ2-5, with D possibly being TRBD1 (6 bases). Between the trimmed V and J ends, which lost 1 base and 5 bases, there was a span of 14 bases. Germline CDR1 and CDR2: SGHAT and FQNNGV. The CDR3 is 15 amino acids. The CDR3: CASSLVPGQWETQYF. In nucleotides, the CDR3 is TGTGCCAGCAGCTTAGTTCCCGGACAGTGGGAGACCCAGTACTTC.

A remark on this clone: In the same sample, other DNA sequences code for this CDR3. The V call is TRBV27, the J call TRBJ1-6, with 9 bases aligning to TRBD1. The CDR3 loop spans 18 amino acids. Trimming removed 6 bases from V and 13 bases from J; junction bases left unmatched: 22. CDR1 is MNHEY and CDR2 is SMNVEV in the germline V gene (reference sequence). The CDR3 region is CASRELNLAGTGNSPLHF. In nucleotides, the CDR3 is TGTGCCAGCAGAGAACTCAACCTGGCCGGGACAGGGAACTCCCCCCTCCACTTT.

The V gene is TRBV19, the J gene TRBJ1-5; the D gene is possibly TRBD1 (6 bases). The V end lost 6 bases, the J end lost 0 bases, and 30 bases lay between the germline ends. The V gene's germline CDR1 is LNHDA and CDR2 SQIVND (reference sequence). CDR3 length: 21 residues. The CDR3 is CASSPPPGQSVTNYSNQPQHF. As DNA, the CDR3 is TGTGCCAGTAGCCCTCCTCCCGGACAGAGCGTAACGAATTATAGCAATCAGCCCCAGCATTTT.

The rearrangement uses TRBV19 and TRBJ2-1; 10 positions agree with TRBD2. Germline values: CDR1 LNHDA, CDR2 SQIVND (reference sequence). The CDR3 loop spans 17 amino acids. J gave up 3 bases and V 4 bases, and 9 bases lay outside the gene matches. Here the CDR3 reads CASSTYPSGRGYNEQFF. The CDR3 coding sequence is TGTGCCAGTAGTACATACCCCAGCGGGAGGGGCTACAATGAGCAGTTCTTC.

This clone appeared a few times. The chain recombines TRBV19 with TRBJ1-1; tentatively, D is TRBD1 (5 bases). This CDR3 comprises 12 residues. Looked up from germline, CDR1 is LNHDA and CDR2 is SQIVND (reference sequence). Trimming took off 6 bases at V and 4 bases at J, with 9 bases between the two ends. CDR3 sequence (DNA): TGTGCCAGTAGATGGGGGGGCACTGAAGCTTTCTTT. Its translation is CASRWGGTEAFF. Variable domain in full (rest from reference TRBV19 and TRBJ1-1): DGGITQSPKYLFRKEGQNVTLSCEQNLNHDAMYWYRQDPGQGLRLIYYSQIVNDFQKGDIAEGYSVSREKKESFPLTVTSAQKNPTAFYLCASRWGGTEAFFGQGTRLTVV.

The V and J genes are TRBV7-2 and TRBJ1-2; 9 nucleotides match TRBD1. V lost 5 bases to trimming and J lost 2 bases; unmatched junction nucleotides: 3. Germline loops: CDR1 SGHTA, CDR2 FQGNSA. The CDR3 totals 14 residues. The CDR3 is CASSQTGGNYGYTF. DNA for the CDR3: TGTGCCAGCAGCCAAACAGGGGGCAACTATGGCTACACCTTC.

V is TRBV29-1 and J is TRBJ2-3; TRBD2 matches at 9 bases. The CDR3 is 23 residues long. CDR1 and CDR2 (germline): SQVTM, ANQGSEA. V was pared by 6 bases and J by 2 bases, with 33 bases of the junction left unmatched. The DNA for the CDR3 is TGCAGCGTCGGGACTAGCACAGCCTTAACTATACACTCGGAAAAAACAATCACAGATACGCAGTATTTT. Amino acid sequence: CSVGTSTALTIHSEKTITDTQYF.

CDR3 amino acids: CASSQYLRGGPHSADTQYF. In DNA, the CDR3 is TGTGCCAGCAGCCAGTATTTGCGGGGGGGGCCGCACTCCGCAGATACGCAGTATTTT. V usage is TRBV4-2 and J usage is TRBJ2-3, with 9 bases identical to TRBD2. The trim removed 3 bases at V and 4 bases at J, leaving 17 bases unmatched. This CDR3 region has 19 residues. The V gene's germline CDR1 is LGHNA and CDR2 YNFKEQ.

V usage is TRBV25-1 and J usage is TRBJ2-5; 7 bases align to TRBD1. The DNA matches TRBJ2-7 better at its end, which makes the J call doubtful. CDR3 length: 16 residues. Germline lookup yields CDR1 MGHDK and CDR2 SYGVNS. CDR3 in DNA: TGTGCCAGCAGTGTTGCCGGGACAGAGATCACCTACGAGCAGTACTTC. Amino acid sequence: CASSVAGTEITYEQYF.

V gene TRBV5-1 combines with J gene TRBJ2-1; 10 bases line up with TRBD2. Looked up from germline, CDR1 is SGHRS and CDR2 is YFSETQ. This CDR3 has 15 residues. J lost 4 bases, V lost 4 bases, and 5 bases had no gene match. The CDR3 reads CASSPPSGGYNEQFF. CDR3 coding DNA: TGCGCCAGCAGCCCACCTAGCGGGGGATACAATGAGCAGTTCTTC. Looking up the rest from reference TRBV5-1 and TRBJ2-1 gives the full variable domain: KAGVTQTPRYLIKTRGQQVTLSCSPISGHRSVSWYQQTPGQGLQFLFEYFSETQRNKGNFPGRFSGRQFSNSRSEMNVSTLELGDSALYLCASSPPSGGYNEQFFGPGTRLTVL.

This clone was seen a few times. The V call is TRBV6-1, the J call TRBJ2-1, with D unresolved. The CDR3 covers 13 residues. Germline-derived CDR1 and CDR2 are MNHNS and SASEGT. Between the trimmed V and J ends, which lost 7 bases and 7 bases, there was a span of 14 bases. This chain's CDR3 is CASTNNYGNEQFF. DNA for the CDR3: TGTGCCAGCACAAATAATTACGGGAATGAGCAGTTCTTC.